This T cell receptor beta chain was sequenced for a study of blood T cells in healthy people across ages. CDR3 size: 15 residues. Germline V gene lookup returns CDR1 SGHTA and CDR2 FQGNSA. With 5 bases clipped from V and 11 bases from J, the junction kept 9 bases outside the gene matches. A sample-barcoded 5' primer and a J-beta primer mix were used in a second PCR of roughly 6 to 11 cycles. MiXCR, run by TCRdb on the 5' RACE reads, gives a single entry per CDR3 protein. The repertoire holds approximately 760,000 distinct CDR3 sequences, with about 25% as singletons. These same data were also listed under a study on T cells of mothers and their children. This second study says: Several children, together with their three healthy Caucasian mothers, made up the donors. Thymic selection molds TCR recombination products alike in related and unrelated pairs. Detection of persistent microchimeric T cell clones did not occur.

Sequencing input: blood. This receptor was identified in a boy aged 10-17 years in good health. The chain joins TRBV7-2 to TRBJ2-5, with 15 bases matching TRBD2. The CDR3 region has the DNA TGTGCCAGCAGCCAAGGACTAGCGGGAGGGCGGGAGCAGTACTTC. Translated: CASSQGLAGGREQYF. The complete variable domain, with remaining parts taken from reference TRBV7-2 and TRBJ2-5, reads GAGVSQSPSNKVTEKGKDVELRCDPISGHTALYWYRQSLGQGLEFLIYFQGNSAPDKSGLPSDRFSAERTGGSVSTLTIQRTQQEDSAVYLCASSQGLAGGREQYFGPGTRLLVL.